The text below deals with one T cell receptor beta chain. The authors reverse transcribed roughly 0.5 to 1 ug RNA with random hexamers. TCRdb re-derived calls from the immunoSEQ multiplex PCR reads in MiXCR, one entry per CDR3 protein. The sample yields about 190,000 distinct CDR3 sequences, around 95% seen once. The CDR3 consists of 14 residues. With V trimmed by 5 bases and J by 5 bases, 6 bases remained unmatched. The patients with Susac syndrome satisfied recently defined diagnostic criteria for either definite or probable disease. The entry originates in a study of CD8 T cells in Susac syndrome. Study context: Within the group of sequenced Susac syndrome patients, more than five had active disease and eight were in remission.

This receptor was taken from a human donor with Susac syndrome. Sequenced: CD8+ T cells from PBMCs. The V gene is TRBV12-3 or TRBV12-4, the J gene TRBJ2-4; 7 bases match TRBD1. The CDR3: CASSITGVQNIQYF. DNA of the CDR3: TGTGCCAGCAGTATTACAGGGGTTCAAAACATTCAGTACTTC.